This entry lists 5 T cell receptor beta chains sequenced from one sample in a study of cytomegalovirus exposure and HLA in healthy donors. With 60 Vbeta and 13 Jbeta primers, the PCR was carried out. The protocol was immunoSEQ multiplex PCR, while the TCRdb copy is restricted to in-frame clones and leaves out a portion. The repertoire consists of about 140,000 clones, with about 77% occurring once and the leading ten covering 1.6%. Sequenced sample: PBMCs. These receptors were taken from a female donor in good health and CMV-seronegative.

About this clone itself: Mismatch with germline at one junction end may stem from a read error. The chain combines TRBV7-9 with TRBJ1-2, with D uncertain. The CDR3 covers 11 residues. The V gene's germline CDR1 is SEHNR and CDR2 FQNEAQ (reference sequence). The CDR3 DNA sequence: TGTTCCAGCAGCTCGGACTATGGCTACACCTTC. The encoded protein is CSSSSDYGYTF.

The chain has TRBV5-1 and TRBJ2-7; 8 bases align to TRBD2. Germline CDR1 SGHRS, CDR2 YFSETQ. This CDR3 spans 15 amino acids. V lost 4 bases, J lost 3 bases, and 9 bases stayed unmatched. The CDR3 DNA follows: TGCGCCAGCAGCCCCGCGGGACTAGAATACTACGAGCAGTACTTC. It yields the protein CASSPAGLEYYEQYF.

The chain couples TRBV9 to TRBJ2-1; 11 positions agree with TRBD2. The germline V gene has CDR1 SGDLS and CDR2 YYNGEE. V shed 2 bases, J shed 0 bases, and the junction held 10 bases outside the gene matches. CDR3 size: 19 residues. Written as DNA, the CDR3 is TGTGCCAGCAGCGTGGGGCTAGCGGGGGGCTCCAGCTCCTACAATGAGCAGTTCTTC. Its translation: CASSVGLAGGSSSYNEQFF.

The genes are TRBV18 and TRBJ2-1; TRBD1 is a possible D gene (6 bases). Germline V lookup: CDR1 KGHSH, CDR2 LQKENI. CDR3 length: 15 residues. The V and J ends lost 3 bases and 4 bases respectively, with 13 bases between them. The CDR3 reads CASSPVRQGYNEQFF. For the CDR3, the DNA is TGTGCCAGCTCACCGGTCCGGCAGGGGTACAATGAGCAGTTCTTC. Using reference TRBV18 and TRBJ2-1 for the parts outside the CDR3, the full variable domain is NAGVMQNPRHLVRRRGQEARLRCSPMKGHSHVYWYRQLPEEGLKFMVYLQKENIIDESGMPKERFSAEFPKEGPSILRIQQVVRGDSAAYFCASSPVRQGYNEQFFGPGTRLTVL.

The chain combines TRBV23-1 with TRBJ2-2, with a possible D match to TRBD2 (6 bases). TRBV23-1 is an ORF, with its function uncertain. This CDR3 has 11 amino acids. Between the trimmed V and J ends, which lost 11 bases and 9 bases, there was a span of 13 bases. CDR3 region: CAREKSRELFF. The CDR3 nucleotides read TGCGCCCGGGAGAAGTCAAGGGAGCTGTTTTTT.